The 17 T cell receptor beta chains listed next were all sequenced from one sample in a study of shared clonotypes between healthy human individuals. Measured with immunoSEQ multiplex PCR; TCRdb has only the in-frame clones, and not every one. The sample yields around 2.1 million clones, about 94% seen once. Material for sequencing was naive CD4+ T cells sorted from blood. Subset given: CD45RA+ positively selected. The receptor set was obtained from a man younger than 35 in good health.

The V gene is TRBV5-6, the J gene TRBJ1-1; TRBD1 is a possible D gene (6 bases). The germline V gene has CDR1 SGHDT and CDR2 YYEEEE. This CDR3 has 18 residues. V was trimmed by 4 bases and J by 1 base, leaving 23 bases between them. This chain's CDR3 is CASSQRIIRGGKNTEAFF. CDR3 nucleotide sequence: TGTGCCAGCAGCCAAAGAATCATCCGGGGGGGCAAGAACACTGAAGCTTTCTTT.

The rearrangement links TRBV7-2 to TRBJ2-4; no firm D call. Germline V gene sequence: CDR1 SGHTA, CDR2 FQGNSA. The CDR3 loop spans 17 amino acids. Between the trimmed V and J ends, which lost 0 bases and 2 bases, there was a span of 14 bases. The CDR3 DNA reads TGTGCCAGCAGCTTAGCTTCGGCATCACGGACCAAAAACATTCAGTACTTC. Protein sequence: CASSLASASRTKNIQYF.

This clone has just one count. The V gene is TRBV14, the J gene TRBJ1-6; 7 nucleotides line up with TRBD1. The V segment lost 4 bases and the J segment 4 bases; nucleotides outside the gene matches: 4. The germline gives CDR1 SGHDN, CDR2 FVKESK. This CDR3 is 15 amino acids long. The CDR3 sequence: CASSRGQIYNSPLHF. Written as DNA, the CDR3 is TGTGCCAGCAGCCGGGGACAGATTTATAATTCACCCCTCCACTTT.

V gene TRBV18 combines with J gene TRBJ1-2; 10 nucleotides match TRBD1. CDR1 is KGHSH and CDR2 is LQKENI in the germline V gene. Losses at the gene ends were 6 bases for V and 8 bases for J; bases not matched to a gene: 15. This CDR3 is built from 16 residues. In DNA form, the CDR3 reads TGTGCCAGCTCGCGCGGTGGGGACAGGGGCTCCTACGGCTACACCTTC. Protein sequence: CASSRGGDRGSYGYTF. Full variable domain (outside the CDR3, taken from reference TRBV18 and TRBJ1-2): NAGVMQNPRHLVRRRGQEARLRCSPMKGHSHVYWYRQLPEEGLKFMVYLQKENIIDESGMPKERFSAEFPKEGPSILRIQQVVRGDSAAYFCASSRGGDRGSYGYTFGSGTRLTVV.

CDR3 nucleotide sequence: TGTGCCAGCTCACAGCAGGCCCAAACCGGGGAGCTGTTTTTT. This gives the protein CASSQQAQTGELFF. This chain joins TRBV18 and TRBJ2-2; no firm D call. Per the germline V gene, CDR1 is KGHSH and CDR2 is LQKENI. Between the trimmed V and J ends, which lost 4 bases and 5 bases, there was a span of 11 bases. CDR3 length: 14 amino acids. Full variable domain (remainder filled in from reference TRBV18 and TRBJ2-2): NAGVMQNPRHLVRRRGQEARLRCSPMKGHSHVYWYRQLPEEGLKFMVYLQKENIIDESGMPKERFSAEFPKEGPSILRIQQVVRGDSAAYFCASSQQAQTGELFFGEGSRLTVL.

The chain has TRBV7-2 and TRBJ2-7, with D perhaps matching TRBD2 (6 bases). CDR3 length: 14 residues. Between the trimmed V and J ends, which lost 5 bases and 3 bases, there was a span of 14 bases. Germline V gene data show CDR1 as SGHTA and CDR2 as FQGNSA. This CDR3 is CASSTGPGVYEQYF. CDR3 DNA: TGTGCCAGCAGCACGGGACCGGGAGTCTACGAGCAGTACTTC.

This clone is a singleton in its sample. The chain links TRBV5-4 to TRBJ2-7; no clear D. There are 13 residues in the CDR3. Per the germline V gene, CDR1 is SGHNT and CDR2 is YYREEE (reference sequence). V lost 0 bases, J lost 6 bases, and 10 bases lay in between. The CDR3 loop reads CASSLEWRPEQYF. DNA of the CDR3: TGTGCCAGCAGCTTGGAATGGCGCCCCGAGCAGTACTTC. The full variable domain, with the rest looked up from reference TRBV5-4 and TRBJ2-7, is ETGVTQSPTHLIKTRGQQVTLRCSSQSGHNTVSWYQQALGQGPQFIFQYYREEENGRGNFPPRFSGLQFPNYSSELNVNALELDDSALYLCASSLEWRPEQYFGPGTRLTVT.

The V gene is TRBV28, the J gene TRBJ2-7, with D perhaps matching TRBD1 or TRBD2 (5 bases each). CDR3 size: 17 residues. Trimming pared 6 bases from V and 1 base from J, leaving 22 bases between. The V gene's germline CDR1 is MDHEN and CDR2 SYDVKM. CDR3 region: CASSLLYRGTESYEQYF. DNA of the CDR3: TGTGCCAGCAGCTTACTATACCGAGGGACGGAATCCTACGAGCAGTACTTC.

The CDR3 DNA sequence: TGTGCCAGCAGTTACTCGATTGCAGGGGCGAGGTATGGCTACACCTTC. Residues: CASSYSIAGARYGYTF. The chain carries TRBV6-5 and TRBJ1-2, with D tentatively TRBD1 (6 bases). The germline CDR1 and CDR2 sequences are MNHEY and SVGAGI. Trimming took off 0 bases at V and 5 bases at J, with 16 bases between the two ends. The CDR3 is 16 residues long.

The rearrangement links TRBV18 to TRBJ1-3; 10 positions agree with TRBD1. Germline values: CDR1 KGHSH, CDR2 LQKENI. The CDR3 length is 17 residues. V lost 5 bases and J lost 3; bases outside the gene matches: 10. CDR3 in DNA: TGTGCCAGCTCAGCGGGACAGGGGCTTGTTGGTGGAAACACCATATATTTT. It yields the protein CASSAGQGLVGGNTIYF.

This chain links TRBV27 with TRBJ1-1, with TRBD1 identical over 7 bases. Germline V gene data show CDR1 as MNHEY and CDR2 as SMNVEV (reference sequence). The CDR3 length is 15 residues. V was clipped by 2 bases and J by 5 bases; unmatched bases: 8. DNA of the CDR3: TGTGCCAGCAGTTTAAAAGGGACAGTGGATACTGAAGCTTTCTTT. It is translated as CASSLKGTVDTEAFF.

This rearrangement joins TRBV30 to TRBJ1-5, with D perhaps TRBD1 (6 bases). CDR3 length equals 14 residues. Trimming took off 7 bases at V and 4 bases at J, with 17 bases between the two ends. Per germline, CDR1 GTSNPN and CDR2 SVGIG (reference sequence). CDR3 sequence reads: CASSRTDHNQPQHF. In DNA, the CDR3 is TGTGCCTCAAGCCGGACAGACCATAATCAGCCCCAGCATTTT.

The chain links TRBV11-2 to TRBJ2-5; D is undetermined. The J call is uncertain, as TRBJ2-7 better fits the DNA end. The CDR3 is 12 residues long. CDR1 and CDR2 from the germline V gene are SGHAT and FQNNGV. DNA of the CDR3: TGTGCCAGCAGCTTAATAGGGCCCGAGCAGTACTTC. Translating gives CASSLIGPEQYF.

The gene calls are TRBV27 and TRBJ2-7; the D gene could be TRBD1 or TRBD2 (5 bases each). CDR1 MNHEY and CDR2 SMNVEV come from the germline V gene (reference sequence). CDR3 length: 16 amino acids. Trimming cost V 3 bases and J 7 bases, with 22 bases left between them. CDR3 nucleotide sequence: TGTGCCAGCAGTTTGGGACCCAAAGGGCCCCGGTGGGAGCAGTACTTC. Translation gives CASSLGPKGPRWEQYF.

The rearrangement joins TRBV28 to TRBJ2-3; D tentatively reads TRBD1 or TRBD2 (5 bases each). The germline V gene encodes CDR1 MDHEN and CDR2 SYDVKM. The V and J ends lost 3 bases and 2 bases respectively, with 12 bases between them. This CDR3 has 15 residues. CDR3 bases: TGTGCCAGCAGTTTCCTCGGGACGGACACAGATACGCAGTATTTT. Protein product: CASSFLGTDTDTQYF.

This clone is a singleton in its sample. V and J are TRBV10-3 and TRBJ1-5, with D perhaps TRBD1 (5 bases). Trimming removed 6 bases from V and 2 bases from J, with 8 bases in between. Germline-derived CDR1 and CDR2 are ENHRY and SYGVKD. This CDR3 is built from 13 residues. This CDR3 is CAISQGGNQPQHF. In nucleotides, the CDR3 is TGTGCCATCAGCCAGGGTGGCAATCAGCCCCAGCATTTT.

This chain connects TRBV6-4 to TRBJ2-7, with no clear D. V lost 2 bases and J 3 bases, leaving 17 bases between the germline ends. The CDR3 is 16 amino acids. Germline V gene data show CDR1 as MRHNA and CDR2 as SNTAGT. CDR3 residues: CASSDPTPFCSYEQYF. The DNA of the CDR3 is TGTGCCAGCAGTGACCCGACCCCTTTCTGTAGCTACGAGCAGTACTTC.